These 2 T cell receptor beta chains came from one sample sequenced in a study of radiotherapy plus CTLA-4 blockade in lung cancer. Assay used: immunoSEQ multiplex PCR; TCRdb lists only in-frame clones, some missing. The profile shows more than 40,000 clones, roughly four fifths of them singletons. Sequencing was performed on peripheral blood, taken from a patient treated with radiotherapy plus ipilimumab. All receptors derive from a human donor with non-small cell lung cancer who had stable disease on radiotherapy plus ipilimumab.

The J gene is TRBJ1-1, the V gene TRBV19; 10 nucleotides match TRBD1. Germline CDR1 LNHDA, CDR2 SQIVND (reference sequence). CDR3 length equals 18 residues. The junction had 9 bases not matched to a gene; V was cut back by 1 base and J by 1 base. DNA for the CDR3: TGTGCCAGTAGTATAGGGGGGACAGGGGTTTCTCGGAACACTGAAGCTTTCTTT. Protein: CASSIGGTGVSRNTEAFF.

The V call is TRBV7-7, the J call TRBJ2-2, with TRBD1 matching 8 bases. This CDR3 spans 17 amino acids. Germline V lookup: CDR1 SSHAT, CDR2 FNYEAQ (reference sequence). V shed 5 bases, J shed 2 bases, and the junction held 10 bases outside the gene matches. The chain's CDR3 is CASSPRQTGVNTGELFF. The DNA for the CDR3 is TGTGCCAGCAGCCCCCGTCAGACAGGGGTTAACACCGGGGAGCTGTTTTTT.